Each of the 15 T cell receptor beta chains below was sequenced from the same sample in a study of response to subunit inactivated influenza vaccine. MiXCR, run by TCRdb on the RT-PCR reads, gives a single entry per CDR3 protein. Altogether roughly 700,000 distinct CDR3 sequences are present, 15% to 19% being singletons, with the ten largest covering more than 9%. This material consisted of PBMCs from blood, taken roughly 12 days after vaccination. Receptor source: a man aged 50 to 59 who received an inactivated influenza vaccine.

This clonotype was recorded many times. The chain has TRBV10-3 and TRBJ2-1; D is perhaps TRBD1 (5 bases). The V end lost 2 bases, the J end lost 5 bases, and 16 bases lay between the germline ends. Germline V CDR1 and CDR2: ENHRY, SYGVKD. This CDR3 contains 16 residues. CDR3 protein: CAISEMPGWLDNEQFF. CDR3 sequence (DNA): TGTGCCATCAGTGAGATGCCAGGGTGGCTGGACAATGAGCAGTTCTTC.

The rearrangement uses TRBV14 and TRBJ2-1; 8 bases agree with TRBD2. Germline CDR1 reads SGHDN; CDR2 reads FVKESK. This CDR3 comprises 16 residues. The J segment lost 5 bases and the V segment lost 0 bases, leaving 6 bases of the junction unmatched. CDR3 region: CASSQDFGTRNNEQFF. The CDR3 DNA is TGTGCCAGCAGCCAAGATTTCGGGACTAGGAACAATGAGCAGTTCTTC.

V gene TRBV4-1 combines with J gene TRBJ1-3, with no clear D. The V and J ends lost 0 bases and 3 bases respectively, with 9 bases between them. CDR1 MGHRA and CDR2 YSYEKL come from the germline V gene. CDR3 length: 15 amino acids. The CDR3 DNA sequence: TGCGCCAGCAGCCAAGATGGCAGCTATGGAAACACCATATATTTT. Translated: CASSQDGSYGNTIYF.

V and J are TRBV28 and TRBJ2-1; possibly TRBD1 for D (6 bases). Germline V CDR1 and CDR2: MDHEN, SYDVKM. V shed 5 bases and J shed 3 bases, with 17 bases lying between them. The CDR3 spans 16 residues. CDR3 sequence (DNA): TGTGCCAGCAGTCCCGGTGGGGGCGGATACTACAATGAGCAGTTCTTC. Its translation is CASSPGGGGYYNEQFF.

V gene TRBV20-1 combines with J gene TRBJ1-1; 7 bases agree with TRBD1. The V and J ends lost 6 bases and 11 bases, in that order; junction bases with no gene match: 9. The V gene's germline CDR1 is DFQATT and CDR2 SNEGSKA (reference sequence). The CDR3 loop spans 11 amino acids. In DNA form, the CDR3 reads TGCAGTGCCGGGACAGCAGTGAGCGCTTTCTTT. Protein product: CSAGTAVSAFF.

This clonotype was counted between two and nine times. V usage is TRBV5-1 and J usage is TRBJ2-1; D is uncertain. The CDR3 runs 14 residues. Looked up from germline, CDR1 is SGHRS and CDR2 is YFSETQ. Trimming shortened V by 0 bases and J by 6 bases, and 10 bases separated the two germline ends. The CDR3 is CASSLEGPGNEQFF. The CDR3 nucleotides are TGCGCCAGCAGCTTGGAAGGACCTGGCAATGAGCAGTTCTTC.

The chain employs TRBV7-9 and TRBJ2-7; D uncertain. CDR1 and CDR2 from the germline V gene are SEHNR and FQNEAQ (reference sequence). The CDR3 is 14 residues long. Between the trimmed V and J ends, which lost 2 bases and 2 bases, there was a span of 10 bases. CDR3 nucleotide sequence: TGTGCCAGCAGCTTAAAAATCAGCCCCTACGAGCAGTACTTC. Residues: CASSLKISPYEQYF. Combining the CDR3 with reference TRBV7-9 and TRBJ2-7 gives the whole variable domain DTGVSQNPRHKITKRGQNVTFRCDPISEHNRLYWYRQTLGQGPEFLTYFQNEAQLEKSRLLSDRFSAERPKGSFSTLEIQRTEQGDSAMYLCASSLKISPYEQYFGPGTRLTVT.

In its sample, this clonotype was seen a few times. The V call is TRBV4-2, the J call TRBJ2-7; D is undetermined. The CDR3 is made up of 15 amino acids. The V end was cut by 0 bases, the J end by 2 bases, with 11 bases between. The germline V gene encodes CDR1 LGHNA and CDR2 YNFKEQ. This chain's CDR3 is CASSQDMGLAYEQYF. The CDR3 coding sequence is TGTGCCAGCAGCCAAGATATGGGGTTAGCCTACGAGCAGTACTTC.

The rearrangement uses TRBV6-2 or TRBV6-3 and TRBJ1-1, with 11 bases lining up with TRBD1. Per germline, CDR1 MNHEY and CDR2 SVGEGT. This CDR3 spans 15 amino acids. V gave up 4 bases and J gave up 4 bases; unmatched junction bases: 5. The CDR3 DNA follows: TGTGCCAGCAGTTTTTCCGGGACAGGGGGCACTGAAGCTTTCTTT. This translates into CASSFSGTGGTEAFF.

The chain links TRBV18 to TRBJ2-6; 10 bases agree with TRBD1. The ends lost 2 bases at V and 1 base at J; junction bases unmatched: 14. This CDR3 contains 21 residues. Germline CDR1 KGHSH, CDR2 LQKENI. The CDR3: CASSPRTGGPSAFSGANVLTF. CDR3 DNA sequence: TGTGCCAGCTCACCAAGGACAGGGGGTCCTTCAGCCTTTTCTGGGGCCAACGTCCTGACTTTC.

This clonotype appeared a few times. One end of the junction fails to match germline, which may point to a read error. V and J are TRBV2 and TRBJ2-6, with unresolved D. The CDR3 totals 13 residues. From germline, CDR1 is SNHLY and CDR2 FYNNEI. CDR3: CASSVFGSNVLTF. The CDR3 region has the DNA TGTGCCAGCAGTGTATTTGGGTCCAACGTCCTGACTTTC.

This clonotype came up a few times. The chain recombines TRBV7-8 with TRBJ2-7; D remains unclear. The CDR3 has 13 residues. CDR1 is SGHVS and CDR2 is FQNEAQ in the germline V gene. Trimming pared 1 base from V and 5 bases from J, leaving 9 bases between. CDR3 protein: CASSLDLGDEQYF. DNA for the CDR3: TGTGCCAGCAGCTTAGATTTAGGAGACGAGCAGTACTTC.

The sample holds a few counts of this clonotype. The chain is built from TRBV2 and TRBJ2-3, with no clear D. Germline CDR1 SNHLY, CDR2 FYNNEI. This CDR3 has 17 residues. The germline V and J ends were trimmed by 6 bases and 1 base, with 20 bases remaining between them. CDR3 amino acids: CASSPPVSYLGTDTQYF. The CDR3 nucleotides are TGTGCCAGCAGCCCTCCGGTCTCCTACCTCGGCACAGATACGCAGTATTTT. The entire variable domain, with the rest obtained from reference TRBV2 and TRBJ2-3, is as follows: EPEVTQTPSHQVTQMGQEVILRCVPISNHLYFYWYRQILGQKVEFLVSFYNNEISEKSEIFDDQFSVERPDGSNFTLKIRSTKLEDSAMYFCASSPPVSYLGTDTQYFGPGTRLTVL.

The V and J genes are TRBV9 and TRBJ2-5; the match to TRBD2 covers 7 bases. Germline CDR1 and CDR2: SGDLS and YYNGEE. The J segment lost 2 bases and the V segment lost 0 bases, leaving 1 base of the junction unmatched. The CDR3 is made up of 14 amino acids. CDR3 amino acids: CASSVGTRQETQYF. For the CDR3, the DNA is TGTGCCAGCAGCGTAGGGACTAGACAAGAGACCCAGTACTTC. The variable domain in full, with the rest retrieved from reference TRBV9 and TRBJ2-5, is DSGVTQTPKHLITATGQRVTLRCSPRSGDLSVYWYQQSLDQGLQFLIQYYNGEERAKGNILERFSAQQFPDLHSELNLSSLELGDSALYFCASSVGTRQETQYFGPGTRLLVL.

Note on this clonotype: This may arise from a read error, as a much more abundant clone is one base away. The conserved final phenylalanine or tryptophan is absent from the CDR3, which likely points to a read error. This chain uses TRBV11-2 with TRBJ2-1, with 7 bases lining up with TRBD2. The CDR3 has 14 residues. V was clipped by 4 bases and J by 7 bases; unmatched bases: 7. Germline V gene lookup returns CDR1 SGHAT and CDR2 FQNNGV. The CDR3 sequence is CASSSSLADNEQFL. CDR3 bases: TGTGCCAGCAGCTCCTCTCTAGCGGATAATGAGCAGTTCCTC.